Each of the 6 T cell receptor beta chains below was sequenced from the same sample in a study of cytomegalovirus exposure and HLA in healthy donors. Assay: immunoSEQ multiplex PCR; the TCRdb copy retains only in-frame clones and omits some. Of about 160,000 clones detected, about nine tenths appear once; the ten largest clones hold around 6%. The sequencing input was PBMCs. The source of these receptors is a woman in her 30s in good health and CMV-seronegative.

This clone was counted between two and nine times. The chain carries TRBV5-1 and TRBJ1-1; D is unresolved. Trimming took off 4 bases at V and 10 bases at J, with 11 bases between the two ends. The CDR3 is made up of 11 amino acids. Germline CDR1 and CDR2: SGHRS and YFSETQ. CDR3 region: CASSPMIGAFF. CDR3 in DNA: TGCGCCAGCAGCCCGATGATTGGAGCTTTCTTT.

This chain connects TRBV30 to TRBJ1-1; no clear D gene. There are 14 residues in the CDR3. V lost 1 base to trimming and J lost 2 bases, with 11 bases between them. CDR1 and CDR2 from the germline V gene are GTSNPN and SVGIG (reference sequence). This chain's CDR3 is CAWSGDMFNTEAFF. The CDR3 nucleotides read TGTGCCTGGAGTGGGGATATGTTTAACACTGAAGCTTTCTTT.

The table lists this clone with a few counts. The chain combines TRBV5-6 with TRBJ2-5, with 7 bases identical to TRBD1. The CDR3 consists of 13 residues. V lost 7 bases to trimming and J lost 2 bases; unmatched junction nucleotides: 5. Germline lookup yields CDR1 SGHDT and CDR2 YYEEEE. Here the CDR3 DNA reads TGTGCCAGCCGATACAGGGGACAAGAGACCCAGTACTTC. Amino acids: CASRYRGQETQYF.

V and J are TRBV10-3 and TRBJ1-6; a possible D gene is TRBD1 (6 bases). This CDR3 is built from 13 residues. V lost 9 bases and J lost 4, with 10 bases in between. The germline gives CDR1 ENHRY, CDR2 SYGVKD. CDR3 amino acids: CAITGSYNSPLHF. The CDR3 bases are TGTGCCATTACAGGGTCTTATAATTCACCCCTCCACTTT.

This rearrangement joins TRBV15 to TRBJ2-7; 7 nucleotides agree with TRBD2. This CDR3 region has 16 residues. Looked up from germline, CDR1 is LNHNV and CDR2 is YYDKDF (reference sequence). V lost 5 bases to trimming and J lost 5 bases; unmatched junction nucleotides: 15. The CDR3 DNA reads TGTGCCACCAGCGCCCTCCGGGAGGACCCAGGCCACGAGCAGTACTTC. Amino acid sequence: CATSALREDPGHEQYF.

CDR3 in DNA: TGTGCCAGCAGCCCCCGCAGGGGCGAAGAGACCCAGTACTTC. Its protein is CASSPRRGEETQYF. The chain carries TRBV11-2 and TRBJ2-5, with D possibly matching TRBD1 (6 bases). V shed 5 bases and J shed 3 bases, with 13 bases lying between them. Germline-derived CDR1 and CDR2 are SGHAT and FQNNGV. This CDR3 region has 14 residues.